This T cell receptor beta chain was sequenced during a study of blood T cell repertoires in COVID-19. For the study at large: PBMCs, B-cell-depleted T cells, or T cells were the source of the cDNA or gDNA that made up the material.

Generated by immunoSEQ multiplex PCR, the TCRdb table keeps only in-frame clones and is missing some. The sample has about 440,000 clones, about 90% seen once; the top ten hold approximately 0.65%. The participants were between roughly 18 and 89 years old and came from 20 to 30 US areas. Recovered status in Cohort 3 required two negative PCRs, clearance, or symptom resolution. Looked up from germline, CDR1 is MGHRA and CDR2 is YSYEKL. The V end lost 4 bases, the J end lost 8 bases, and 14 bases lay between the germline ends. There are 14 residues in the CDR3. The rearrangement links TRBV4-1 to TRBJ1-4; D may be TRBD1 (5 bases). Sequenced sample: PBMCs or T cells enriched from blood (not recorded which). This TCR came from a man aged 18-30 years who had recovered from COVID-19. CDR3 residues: CASSPGGGGEKLFF. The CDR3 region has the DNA TGCGCCAGCAGCCCGGGCGGGGGTGGAGAAAAACTGTTTTTT.